The 27 T cell receptor beta chains below all came from one sample that was sequenced in a study of T cells after yellow fever vaccination. TCRdb analysed the 5' RACE reads with MiXCR anew, one entry per CDR3 protein. Here the sample spans hundreds of thousands of distinct CDR3 sequences, approximately 15% being singletons. Source: PBMCs, taken on the day of the yellow fever booster vaccination. Receptors originate from a man aged 25 to 40 who received the YFV17D yellow fever vaccine.

V and J are TRBV28 and TRBJ2-5, with D possibly TRBD2 on 5 matching bases. The CDR3 length is 16 residues. Germline V gene lookup returns CDR1 MDHEN and CDR2 SYDVKM. V shed 1 base and J shed 4 bases, with 16 bases lying between them. This CDR3 is CASSLLAAGRGETQYF. DNA of the CDR3: TGTGCCAGCAGTTTATTGGCCGCGGGCCGGGGAGAGACCCAGTACTTC.

This clonotype was recorded a few times. The rearrangement uses TRBV12-3 or TRBV12-4 and TRBJ2-3; no clear D gene. The CDR3 length is 13 residues. Between the trimmed V and J ends, which lost 6 bases and 7 bases, there was a span of 14 bases. CDR3 region: CASSLNIWYTQYF. Here the CDR3 DNA reads TGTGCCAGCAGCCTTAATATTTGGTATACGCAGTATTTT.

The rearrangement links TRBV10-3 to TRBJ2-1, with TRBD2 matching over 10 bases. The CDR3 is made up of 16 amino acids. Per germline, CDR1 ENHRY and CDR2 SYGVKD. Trimming took 2 bases from V and 3 from J; bases not matched to a gene: 4. CDR3 region: CAISEGLAEFYNEQFF. CDR3 bases: TGTGCCATCAGTGAGGGACTAGCGGAGTTCTACAATGAGCAGTTCTTC.

This chain links TRBV14 with TRBJ2-1, with D hard to call. The CDR3 extends over 12 amino acids. Germline CDR1 and CDR2: SGHDN and FVKESK. V lost 1 base to trimming and J lost 12 bases, with 10 bases between them. The CDR3 region is CASSQGSGAQFF. The CDR3 bases are TGTGCCAGCAGCCAAGGGTCGGGTGCGCAGTTCTTC.

This clonotype was counted many times. V usage is TRBV7-9 and J usage is TRBJ2-2; 11 bases fit TRBD2. V gave up 3 bases and J gave up 4 bases; unmatched junction bases: 7. From germline, CDR1 is SEHNR and CDR2 FQNEAQ (reference sequence). CDR3 length: 17 amino acids. The CDR3 DNA follows: TGTGCCAGCAGCTTCAGGGCTAGCGGGAGGATCACCGGGGAGCTGTTTTTT. This encodes CASSFRASGRITGELFF.

This clonotype has only one observation. The junction does not match germline at one end; this may be a read error. The chain carries TRBV6-6 and TRBJ2-5; D not certain. Per germline, CDR1 MNHNY and CDR2 SVGAGI (reference sequence). The CDR3 is 13 residues long. The CDR3 loop reads CVSSQPYQETQYF. The CDR3 coding sequence is TGTGTCAGCAGTCAGCCGTACCAAGAGACCCAGTACTTC.

The chain is built from TRBV5-6 and TRBJ2-7; 12 bases are a match to TRBD2. With 4 bases clipped from V and 2 bases from J, the junction kept 1 base outside the gene matches. Per germline, CDR1 SGHDT and CDR2 YYEEEE. The CDR3 length is 14 residues. DNA of the CDR3: TGTGCCAGCAGCGGACTAGCGGGAACCTACGAGCAGTACTTC. Its protein product is CASSGLAGTYEQYF.

This clonotype was found a few times. The V call is TRBV7-2, the J call TRBJ2-7; 10 bases align to TRBD2. This CDR3 comprises 14 residues. Germline trimming cut 3 bases from V and 6 bases from J; bases unmatched to any gene: 5. In germline, CDR1 is SGHTA, CDR2 FQGNSA. The CDR3 sequence is CASSFSGRGSEQYF. The DNA of the CDR3 is TGTGCCAGCAGCTTCAGCGGGAGGGGGTCCGAGCAGTACTTC.

This clonotype has a handful of counts. The rearrangement links TRBV9 to TRBJ1-3; D ambiguous. The germline V and J ends were trimmed by 0 bases and 3 bases, with 13 bases remaining between them. This CDR3 contains 16 residues. Germline CDR1 SGDLS, CDR2 YYNGEE. The CDR3 nucleotides are TGTGCCAGCAGCGTAGTCTCGGGTTTTGGTGGAAACACCATATATTTT. Amino acids: CASSVVSGFGGNTIYF.

The sample holds one count of this clonotype. The chain employs TRBV19 and TRBJ2-1; tentatively, D is TRBD1 (5 bases). V was shortened by 2 bases and J by 8 bases, with 10 bases between the two germline ends. The germline V gene encodes CDR1 LNHDA and CDR2 SQIVND (reference sequence). There are 13 residues in the CDR3. In DNA, the CDR3 is TGTGCCAGTAGTATAAGTGGGGCTTATGAGCAGTTCTTC. Residues: CASSISGAYEQFF.

This clonotype was detected only a few times. The chain is built from TRBV7-2 and TRBJ1-2; perhaps TRBD1 as D (6 bases). Germline V gene sequence: CDR1 SGHTA, CDR2 FQGNSA. Trimming pared 5 bases from V and 4 bases from J, leaving 17 bases between. The CDR3 sequence is 15 residues long. The CDR3 loop is CASSEGGPALYGYTF. CDR3 coding DNA: TGTGCCAGCAGCGAGGGGGGGCCAGCCCTCTATGGCTACACCTTC. Based on the CDR3 plus reference TRBV7-2 and TRBJ1-2, the full variable domain is GAGVSQSPSNKVTEKGKDVELRCDPISGHTALYWYRQSLGQGLEFLIYFQGNSAPDKSGLPSDRFSAERTGGSVSTLTIQRTQQEDSAVYLCASSEGGPALYGYTFGSGTRLTVV.

This clonotype occurred a few times. V gene TRBV18 combines with J gene TRBJ2-7; 9 bases fit TRBD2. CDR1 and CDR2 (germline): KGHSH, LQKENI. After removal of 0 bases from V and 1 base from J, the junction contained 4 bases not matched to a gene. CDR3 length equals 16 residues. CDR3 sequence (DNA): TGTGCCAGCTCACCACCGGAGGCGGGAGGGTCCTACGAGCAGTACTTC. This gives the protein CASSPPEAGGSYEQYF.

The V call is TRBV3-1, the J call TRBJ2-5; D is possibly TRBD1 (5 bases). The length of the CDR3 is 16 residues. Per the germline V gene, CDR1 is LGHDT and CDR2 is YNNKEL (reference sequence). V was pared by 8 bases and J by 3 bases, with 22 bases between. The CDR3 coding sequence is TGTGCCAGCGCCTATGATATGACAGATAAAGAAGAGACCCAGTACTTC. It codes for CASAYDMTDKEETQYF.

The chain employs TRBV20-1 and TRBJ2-7; D possibly uses TRBD1 or TRBD2 (5 bases each). The CDR3 is 13 residues long. CDR1 is DFQATT, CDR2 SNEGSKA, per germline (reference sequence). With 6 bases removed from V and 2 bases from J, the gap between germline ends came to 14 bases. The chain's CDR3 is CSANRDPTYEQYF. DNA of the CDR3: TGCAGTGCCAACCGGGACCCCACCTACGAGCAGTACTTC.

This clonotype was counted between two and nine times. The chain combines TRBV29-1 with TRBJ2-3; D is unclear. V shed 6 bases and J shed 6 bases, with 7 bases lying between them. Germline V gene data show CDR1 as SQVTM and CDR2 as ANQGSEA. This CDR3 has 10 amino acids. In DNA, the CDR3 is TGCAGCGTCCATGCGGATACGCAGTATTTT. Protein sequence: CSVHADTQYF.

The gene calls are TRBV6-1 and TRBJ2-2; D unclear. V lost 6 bases, J lost 2 bases, and 10 bases lay in between. Germline CDR1 and CDR2: MNHNS and SASEGT. The CDR3 covers 14 residues. CDR3 sequence reads: CASRETRNTGELFF. The CDR3 coding sequence is TGTGCCAGCAGAGAAACTCGAAACACCGGGGAGCTGTTTTTT.

This clonotype showed up just a few times. This chain links TRBV4-3 with TRBJ2-1; TRBD1 aligns across 7 bases. CDR1 is LGHNA, CDR2 YSLEER, per germline. CDR3 length: 17 residues. Unmatched junction bases numbered 9, after V lost 0 bases and J lost 4 bases. The CDR3 loop is CASSQESGDRGYNEQFF. The CDR3 nucleotides are TGCGCCAGCAGCCAAGAGTCTGGGGACAGAGGATACAATGAGCAGTTCTTC.

This sequence joins TRBV7-2 and TRBJ1-1; TRBD1 is a possible D gene (6 bases). CDR1 SGHTA and CDR2 FQGNSA come from the germline V gene. This CDR3 has 15 residues. V lost 1 base and J 10 bases, leaving 19 bases between the germline ends. CDR3 coding DNA: TGTGCCAGCAGCTTAGAGGGGGTAGGGTCCGACGCAGCTTTCTTT. Amino acids: CASSLEGVGSDAAFF. The whole variable domain, filled in from reference TRBV7-2 and TRBJ1-1, reads GAGVSQSPSNKVTEKGKDVELRCDPISGHTALYWYRQSLGQGLEFLIYFQGNSAPDKSGLPSDRFSAERTGGSVSTLTIQRTQQEDSAVYLCASSLEGVGSDAAFFGQGTRLTVV.

This chain uses TRBV12-3 or TRBV12-4 with TRBJ2-7; D perhaps matches TRBD1 (5 bases). The CDR3 is 17 amino acids. Trimming took off 5 bases at V and 3 bases at J, with 23 bases between the two ends. CDR3 coding DNA: TGTGCCAGCAGTAGCTTAAAGTGGGGCCCCGCCAGCTACGAGCAGTACTTC. Its protein is CASSSLKWGPASYEQYF.

The chain couples TRBV7-2 to TRBJ1-2; D possibly corresponds to TRBD1 (6 bases). The CDR3 loop spans 15 amino acids. Trimming cost V 4 bases and J 9 bases, with 21 bases left between them. Germline V CDR1 and CDR2: SGHTA, FQGNSA. The CDR3 region is CASSWRARGGRSYTF. CDR3 DNA: TGTGCCAGCAGCTGGAGGGCGAGGGGGGGCAGGAGCTACACCTTC.

V is TRBV5-1 and J is TRBJ2-7; TRBD1 or TRBD2 may be the D gene (6 bases each). The CDR3 loop spans 14 amino acids. The V and J ends lost 0 bases and 5 bases respectively, with 12 bases between them. CDR1 is SGHRS, CDR2 YFSETQ, per germline. The CDR3 loop reads CASSLEGGFDEQYF. CDR3 in DNA: TGCGCCAGCAGCTTGGAAGGGGGGTTCGACGAGCAGTACTTC.

This clonotype was detected only a few times. The rearrangement links TRBV5-1 to TRBJ2-1, with D hard to call. The germline V and J ends were trimmed by 1 base and 5 bases, with 10 bases remaining between them. CDR1 and CDR2 from the germline V gene are SGHRS and YFSETQ. This CDR3 has 14 amino acids. The CDR3 DNA reads TGCGCCAGCAGCTTGTTTCTCGGCGACAATGAGCAGTTCTTC. Amino acid sequence: CASSLFLGDNEQFF.

This clonotype was counted only a few times. J is TRBJ2-2 and V is TRBV20-1; no clear D. Trimming removed 3 bases from V and 2 bases from J, with 16 bases in between. This CDR3 is 16 amino acids long. The germline V gene encodes CDR1 DFQATT and CDR2 SNEGSKA (reference sequence). Written as DNA, the CDR3 is TGCAGTGCTAGGGCCCCTCGAGACCTTAACACCGGGGAGCTGTTTTTT. Residues: CSARAPRDLNTGELFF.

Only a few counts were recorded for this clonotype. V usage is TRBV12-3 or TRBV12-4 and J usage is TRBJ2-1, with 10 bases fitting TRBD2. V was clipped by 7 bases and J by 10 bases; unmatched bases: 10. CDR3 length: 14 residues. The CDR3 protein is CASTASGSLGEQFF. CDR3 nucleotides: TGTGCCAGCACCGCTAGCGGGAGTTTAGGGGAGCAGTTCTTC.

The J gene is TRBJ1-5, the V gene TRBV20-1; weak D call: TRBD1 (5 bases). The CDR3 sequence is 12 residues long. V was clipped by 3 bases and J by 6 bases, with 9 bases between them. CDR1 DFQATT and CDR2 SNEGSKA come from the germline V gene (reference sequence). CDR3 in amino acids: CSASGGFQPQHF. CDR3 sequence (DNA): TGCAGTGCTAGCGGGGGGTTTCAGCCCCAGCATTTT.

This clonotype was found a few times. The chain joins TRBV29-1 to TRBJ2-3; D is unresolved. Germline V CDR1 and CDR2: SQVTM, ANQGSEA. Trimming took off 4 bases at V and 7 bases at J, with 12 bases between the two ends. This CDR3 is built from 12 residues. This CDR3 reads CSVVGALNTQYF. The CDR3 DNA sequence: TGCAGCGTTGTCGGAGCCTTGAATACGCAGTATTTT.

This clonotype was recorded at least ten times. This chain uses TRBV4-3 with TRBJ1-6; 7 bases agree with TRBD1. The ends lost 1 base at V and 7 bases at J; junction bases unmatched: 7. CDR3 length: 16 residues. Germline loops: CDR1 LGHNA, CDR2 YSLEER. CDR3 loop: CASSQGQGRRNSPLHF. The CDR3 DNA reads as TGCGCCAGCAGCCAAGGACAGGGACGTAGGAATTCACCCCTCCACTTT.